The 20 T cell receptor beta chains below were found in one sample sequenced in a study of neurological immune-mediated disorders. TCRdb independently ran MiXCR on the 5' RACE reads; one entry per CDR3 protein. The sample gives 54,000 or so distinct CDR3 sequences, more than 3.5% of which show up once; around 6.5% is in the top ten. Sample: PBMCs. The origin of the receptors is a man aged 60 to 75 with multiple sclerosis.

In its sample, this clonotype was seen many times. J is TRBJ2-2 and V is TRBV14, with D unclear. There are 14 residues in the CDR3. Germline V CDR1 and CDR2: SGHDN, FVKESK. V was shortened by 1 base and J by 3 bases, with 6 bases between the two germline ends. The chain's CDR3 is CASSQVEYTGELFF. The CDR3 DNA reads TGTGCCAGCAGCCAAGTCGAGTACACCGGGGAGCTGTTTTTT.

This clonotype was observed many times. The rearrangement joins TRBV15 to TRBJ2-1; TRBD2 matches 8 bases. J lost 5 bases, V lost 0 bases, and 12 bases had no gene match. The CDR3 consists of 18 residues. Germline V lookup: CDR1 LNHNV, CDR2 YYDKDF (reference sequence). The CDR3 DNA follows: TGTGCCACCAGCAGAGATCCAGCGGGGGCCCCGAAAGACAATGAGCAGTTCTTC. It translates to CATSRDPAGAPKDNEQFF.

In its sample, this clonotype was seen a few times. The rearrangement uses TRBV30 and TRBJ2-1, with D tentatively TRBD2 (6 bases). The CDR3 length is 12 residues. V lost 1 base and J 10 bases, leaving 11 bases between the germline ends. Looked up from germline, CDR1 is GTSNPN and CDR2 is SVGIG (reference sequence). Here the CDR3 reads CAWSALGGEQFF. As DNA, the CDR3 is TGTGCCTGGAGTGCCCTGGGGGGAGAGCAGTTCTTC.

This clonotype was seen a handful of times. The V gene is TRBV20-1, the J gene TRBJ1-6; 7 positions match TRBD1. Germline-derived CDR1 and CDR2 are DFQATT and SNEGSKA (reference sequence). This CDR3 comprises 14 residues. Unmatched junction bases numbered 8, after V lost 4 bases and J lost 8 bases. CDR3 sequence (DNA): TGCAGTGCTACGACCAGGGGGATGCATTCACCCCTCCACTTT. Amino acid sequence: CSATTRGMHSPLHF.

This clonotype was counted at least ten times. The rearrangement joins TRBV5-1 to TRBJ1-1, with D uncertain. In germline, CDR1 is SGHRS, CDR2 YFSETQ. Trimming took off 1 base at V and 3 bases at J, with 13 bases between the two ends. The length of the CDR3 is 15 residues. The CDR3 DNA reads as TGCGCCAGCAGCTTGTCGGGTAAAGAGTACACTGAAGCTTTCTTT. Residues: CASSLSGKEYTEAFF. Using reference TRBV5-1 and TRBJ1-1 for the parts outside the CDR3, the full variable domain is KAGVTQTPRYLIKTRGQQVTLSCSPISGHRSVSWYQQTPGQGLQFLFEYFSETQRNKGNFPGRFSGRQFSNSRSEMNVSTLELGDSALYLCASSLSGKEYTEAFFGQGTRLTVV.

This clonotype occurred many times. The chain combines TRBV20-1 with TRBJ2-3, with 7 bases matching TRBD2. This CDR3 region has 15 residues. V gave up 6 bases and J gave up 1 base; unmatched junction bases: 10. Germline V gene lookup returns CDR1 DFQATT and CDR2 SNEGSKA (reference sequence). CDR3 sequence (DNA): TGCAGTGCCGGACTAGACTGGGTTGGCACAGATACGCAGTATTTT. This sequence encodes CSAGLDWVGTDTQYF.

This clonotype was counted ten times or more. The rearrangement uses TRBV5-1 and TRBJ1-5; D is unclear. This CDR3 is built from 17 residues. Per the germline V gene, CDR1 is SGHRS and CDR2 is YFSETQ. Trimming cost V 5 bases and J 1 base, with 19 bases left between them. CDR3: CASSVNRAKGSNQPQHF. The CDR3 DNA is TGCGCCAGCAGTGTGAACCGGGCCAAAGGGAGCAATCAGCCCCAGCATTTT.

This clonotype was observed many times. The chain is built from TRBV3-1 and TRBJ1-4; unclear D gene. Germline V gene sequence: CDR1 LGHDT, CDR2 YNNKEL (reference sequence). CDR3 size: 14 residues. V lost 6 bases and J 3 bases, leaving 11 bases between the germline ends. CDR3 in DNA: TGTGCCAGCAGTGCCGATTCTGCTAATGAAAAACTGTTTTTT. Translation: CASSADSANEKLFF.

This clonotype has ten or more counts. Here the CDR3 DNA reads TGCAGTGCTGACAGTGCCCGACAAGAGACCCAGTACTTC. This codes for CSADSARQETQYF. This chain uses TRBV20-1 with TRBJ2-5; possible D gene TRBD1, 5 bases. The length of the CDR3 is 13 residues. CDR1 and CDR2 from the germline V gene are DFQATT and SNEGSKA (reference sequence). Trimming removed 5 bases at V and 2 bases at J, with 12 bases between.

This clonotype was detected ten times or more. This sequence joins TRBV27 and TRBJ2-2, with no clear D. CDR3 size: 12 residues. V shed 6 bases and J shed 6 bases, with 8 bases lying between them. CDR1 is MNHEY and CDR2 is SMNVEV in the germline V gene (reference sequence). CDR3 sequence: CASSYLAGELFF. In DNA form, the CDR3 reads TGTGCCAGCAGCTATCTTGCCGGGGAGCTGTTTTTT.

There are many counts of this clonotype. The chain couples TRBV7-9 to TRBJ2-1; D might be TRBD1 (6 bases). Germline-derived CDR1 and CDR2 are SEHNR and FQNEAQ (reference sequence). V shed 4 bases and J shed 7 bases, with 14 bases lying between them. The CDR3 is 14 amino acids. The CDR3: CASSYRQDTNEQFF. In DNA, the CDR3 is TGTGCCAGCAGCTATCGACAGGACACTAATGAGCAGTTCTTC.

At least ten counts were recorded for this clonotype. CDR3 sequence: CASSDGRLAGATDTQYF. For the CDR3, the DNA is TGTGCCAGCAGCGACGGACGACTAGCGGGAGCAACAGATACGCAGTATTTT. The gene calls are TRBV9 and TRBJ2-3; 12 bases fit TRBD2. Germline trimming cut 3 bases from V and 3 bases from J; bases unmatched to any gene: 8. In germline, CDR1 is SGDLS, CDR2 YYNGEE. The CDR3 totals 17 residues.

This clonotype appeared a few times. The chain is built from TRBV18 and TRBJ1-2; no clear D. Germline V gene data show CDR1 as KGHSH and CDR2 as LQKENI. With 2 bases removed from V and 0 bases from J, the gap between germline ends came to 10 bases. The CDR3 loop spans 15 amino acids. CDR3 DNA sequence: TGTGCCAGCTCACCAATCGGCAATTCTAACTATGGCTACACCTTC. It encodes CASSPIGNSNYGYTF.

This clonotype has a count of ten or more. The genes are TRBV7-8 and TRBJ2-3; possibly TRBD2 for D (6 bases). Trimming removed 2 bases at V and 1 base at J, with 13 bases between. This CDR3 is 16 amino acids long. Germline V CDR1 and CDR2: SGHVS, FQNEAQ. The CDR3 DNA sequence: TGTGCCAGCAGCTTACCCGGCGGGGCTCGCACAGATACGCAGTATTTT. This codes for CASSLPGGARTDTQYF. The whole variable domain, filled in from reference TRBV7-8 and TRBJ2-3, reads GAGVSQSPRYKVAKRGQDVALRCDPISGHVSLFWYQQALGQGPEFLTYFQNEAQLDKSGLPSDRFFAERPEGSVSTLKIQRTQQEDSAVYLCASSLPGGARTDTQYFGPGTRLTVL.

This clonotype was detected a few times. The chain combines TRBV20-1 with TRBJ2-3; 10 nucleotides line up with TRBD2. Per germline, CDR1 DFQATT and CDR2 SNEGSKA (reference sequence). V lost 5 bases and J lost 1; bases outside the gene matches: 12. The CDR3 has 17 residues. CDR3 bases: TGCAGTGCTCCACAAGGGCTAGCGGGAGTGGGCACAGATACGCAGTATTTT. Amino acid sequence: CSAPQGLAGVGTDTQYF.

To note about this clonotype: At one end, the junction sequence differs from germline, possibly due to a read error. The chain recombines TRBV7-3 with TRBJ1-5; the D is unclear. Germline assignment: CDR1 SGHTA and CDR2 FQGTGA. CDR3 length: 14 amino acids. CDR3 nucleotides: TGTGCCAGCAGCCCGTCAGGAGGCAATAAGACCCAGAATTTT. Encoded protein: CASSPSGGNKTQNF.

This clonotype was counted ten times or more. The chain uses TRBV20-1 and TRBJ2-7; D not resolved. Per germline, CDR1 DFQATT and CDR2 SNEGSKA (reference sequence). Trimming removed 6 bases at V and 3 bases at J, with 18 bases between. The CDR3 sequence is 14 residues long. CDR3 nucleotides: TGCAGTGCCAAGAGGACCACGAACTTCTACGAGCAGTACTTC. It yields the protein CSAKRTTNFYEQYF.

This clonotype came up many times. CDR3 sequence (DNA): TGTGCCAGCAGCCCGGACCTGGGCAATCAGCCCCAGCATTTT. Amino acid sequence: CASSPDLGNQPQHF. The chain employs TRBV5-5 and TRBJ1-5; no clear D gene. Trimming pared 4 bases from V and 2 bases from J, leaving 10 bases between. The CDR3 runs 14 residues. CDR1 and CDR2 (germline): SGHKS, YYEKEE (reference sequence).

This clonotype appeared many times. This sequence joins TRBV15 and TRBJ1-1; the D is unclear. V lost 0 bases to trimming and J lost 4 bases, with 18 bases between them. CDR1 LNHNV and CDR2 YYDKDF come from the germline V gene (reference sequence). The CDR3 has 17 amino acids. CDR3 region: CATSRDRAGVLGTEAFF. The CDR3 DNA follows: TGTGCCACCAGCAGAGATCGGGCTGGTGTGCTCGGCACTGAAGCTTTCTTT.

This clonotype occurred many times. The chain is built from TRBV7-9 and TRBJ2-5; D is unclear. Trimming took 7 bases from V and 2 from J, leaving 11 bases between them. The CDR3 extends over 13 amino acids. CDR1 and CDR2 from the germline V gene are SEHNR and FQNEAQ (reference sequence). CDR3 sequence (DNA): TGTGCCAGCAAACCCCCGGAGCAAGAGACCCAGTACTTC. It specifies CASKPPEQETQYF.